The present T cell receptor beta chain was sequenced within a study of blood T cell repertoires in COVID-19. The ends were cut back, 2 bases at V and 7 bases at J, with 12 bases in the middle. The germline V gene has CDR1 GTSNPN and CDR2 SVGIG (reference sequence). This CDR3 contains 13 residues. TCRdb's copy holds only in-frame clones and misses some; the assay was immunoSEQ multiplex PCR. The top ten hold around 1.2% of the sample, which has about 380,000 clones, 88% seen once. This clone was observed once. This TCR was recovered from a woman in her late teens or twenties who had recovered from COVID-19. This chain links TRBV30 with TRBJ1-5; weak D call: TRBD1 (5 bases). The specimen sequenced was PBMCs or T cells enriched from blood (not recorded which). CDR3 protein: CAWSYGSGQPQHF. For the CDR3, the DNA is TGTGCCTGGAGTTATGGTTCAGGGCAGCCCCAGCATTTT.